This TCR delta chain stems from a study of gamma-delta chains in newborns, infants, children. At the level of the study: Polyclonal expansion of innate γδ T cells after birth follows microbial exposure.

By proportion, this clone is medium-sized. From germline, CDR1 is TVYSNPD and CDR2 GDNSRS (reference sequence). The CDR3 is 23 amino acids. J lost 2 bases, V lost 5 bases, and 34 bases had no gene match. TCRdb applied CATT to the reads for clone calling. The sample has some 6,900 delta-chain clones; over 2% are singletons. V and J are TRDV3 and TRDJ1; 11 nucleotides agree with TRDD3. The receptor's source is a child who was a newborn, infant or young child, either healthy, febrile or measles-vaccinated (not recorded which). Sequenced sample: blood. This CDR3 reads CAPRQIASYWGIRHKGGTDKLIF. In DNA, the CDR3 is TGTGCCCCCCGGCAAATTGCGTCATACTGGGGGATAAGACACAAGGGGGGGACCGATAAACTCATCTTT.